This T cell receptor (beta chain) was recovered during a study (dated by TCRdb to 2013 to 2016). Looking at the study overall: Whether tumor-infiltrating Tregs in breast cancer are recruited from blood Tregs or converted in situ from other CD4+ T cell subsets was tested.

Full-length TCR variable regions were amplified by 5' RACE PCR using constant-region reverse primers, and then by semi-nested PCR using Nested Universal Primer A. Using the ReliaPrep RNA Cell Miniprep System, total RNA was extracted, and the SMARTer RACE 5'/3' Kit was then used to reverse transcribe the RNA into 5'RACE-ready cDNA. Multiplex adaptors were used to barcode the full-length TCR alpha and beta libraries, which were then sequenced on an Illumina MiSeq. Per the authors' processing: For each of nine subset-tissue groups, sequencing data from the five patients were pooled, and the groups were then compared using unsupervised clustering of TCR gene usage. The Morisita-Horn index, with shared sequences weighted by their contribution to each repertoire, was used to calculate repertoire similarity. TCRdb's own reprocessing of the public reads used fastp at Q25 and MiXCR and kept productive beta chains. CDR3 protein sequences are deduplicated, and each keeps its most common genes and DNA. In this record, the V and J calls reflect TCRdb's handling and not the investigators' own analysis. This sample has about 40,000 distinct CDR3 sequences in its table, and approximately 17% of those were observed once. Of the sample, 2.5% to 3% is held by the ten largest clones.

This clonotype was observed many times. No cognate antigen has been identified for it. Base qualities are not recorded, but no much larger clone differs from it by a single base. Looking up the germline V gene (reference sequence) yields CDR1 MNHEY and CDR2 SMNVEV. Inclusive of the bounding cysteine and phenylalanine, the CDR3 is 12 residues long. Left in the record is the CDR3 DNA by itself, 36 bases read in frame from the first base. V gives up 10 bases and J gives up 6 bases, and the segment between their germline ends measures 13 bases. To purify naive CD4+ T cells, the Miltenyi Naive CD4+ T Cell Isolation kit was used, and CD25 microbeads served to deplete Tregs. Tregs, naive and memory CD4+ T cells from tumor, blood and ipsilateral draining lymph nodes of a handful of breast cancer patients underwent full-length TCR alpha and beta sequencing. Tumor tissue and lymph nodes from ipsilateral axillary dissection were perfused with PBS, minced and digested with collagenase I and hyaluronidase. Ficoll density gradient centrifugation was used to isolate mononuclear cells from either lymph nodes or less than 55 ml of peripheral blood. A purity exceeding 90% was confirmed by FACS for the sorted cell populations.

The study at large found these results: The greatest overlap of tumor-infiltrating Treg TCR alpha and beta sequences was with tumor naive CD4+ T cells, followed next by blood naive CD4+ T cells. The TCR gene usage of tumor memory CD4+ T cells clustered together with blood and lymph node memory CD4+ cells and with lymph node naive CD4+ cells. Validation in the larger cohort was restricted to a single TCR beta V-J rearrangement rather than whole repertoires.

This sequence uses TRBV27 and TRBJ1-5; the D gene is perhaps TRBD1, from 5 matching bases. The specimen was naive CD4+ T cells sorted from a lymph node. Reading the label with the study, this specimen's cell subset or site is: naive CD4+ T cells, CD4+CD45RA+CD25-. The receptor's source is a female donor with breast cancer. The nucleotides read TGTGCCACTCAGGGTGTGGGTCAGCCCCAGCATTTT. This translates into CATQGVGQPQHF.